These T cell receptor beta chains were read from a single sample in a study of blood T cell repertoires in COVID-19. Repertoires were generated with immunoSEQ multiplex PCR, while TCRdb's copy carries only in-frame clones and drops some. The sample records fewer than 200,000 clones, around 82% being singletons. The specimen sequenced was peripheral blood. Source of these receptors: a man aged 60 to 69 who had recovered from COVID-19. CDR3s include the opening cysteine and the closing phenylalanine or tryptophan. D genes are given only for firm matches.

CDR3 protein	D gene	V gene	J gene
CASSVASSAGNYGYTF	-	TRBV9	TRBJ1-2
CASSPGTSGGTGELFF	TRBD2	TRBV5-1	TRBJ2-2
CASSPYPTGRGTDTQYF	-	TRBV4-2	TRBJ2-3
CASRLDLLINQPQHF	-	TRBV19	TRBJ1-5
CASSLGQIVDEQYF	TRBD1	TRBV18	TRBJ2-7
CASSDSGRDEKLFF	-	TRBV6-5	TRBJ1-4
CASSQRRDNSPLHF	-	TRBV3-1/TRBV3-2	TRBJ1-6
CASSQRGRFSPLHF	-	TRBV5-4	TRBJ1-6
CASRGGSYGYTF	-	TRBV10-2	TRBJ1-2
CASSQATGGGAGNTGELFF	TRBD2	TRBV4-1	TRBJ2-2
CASSETGQYTDTQYF	-	TRBV2	TRBJ2-3
CASRTTGRETQYF	TRBD1	TRBV12-3/TRBV12-4	TRBJ2-5
CASSLDPGRLYNEQFF	-	TRBV5-4	TRBJ2-1
CASSEYAGGGSPLHF	TRBD1	TRBV25-1	TRBJ1-6
CASSYTGGDRSPLHF	TRBD1	TRBV6-2/TRBV6-3	TRBJ1-6
CASSPWGQGENTEAFF	TRBD1	TRBV5-4	TRBJ1-1
CASSLRDSSEKLFF	TRBD1	TRBV7-9	TRBJ1-4
CAWATGSRAFF	-	TRBV30	TRBJ1-1
CASSSRPPGQDAGYTF	TRBD1	TRBV5-1	TRBJ1-2
CARRTGVNTEAFF	TRBD1	TRBV10-1	TRBJ1-1
CASSSGPGTEAFF	-	TRBV9	TRBJ1-1
CASSVYGTSGGSRELFF	TRBD2	TRBV9	TRBJ2-2
CASSYLQGIRYEQYF	-	TRBV6-2/TRBV6-3	TRBJ2-7
CASSYLRDRGLKTQYF	TRBD1	TRBV6-5	TRBJ2-5
CASSLIVRSHEQYF	-	TRBV5-4	TRBJ2-7
CASSLNRGLGADTQYF	TRBD1	TRBV11-1	TRBJ2-3
CASSQQRRGLFNF	TRBD1	TRBV4-2	TRBJ1-2
CASSVRTGTGSYGYTF	TRBD1	TRBV9	TRBJ1-2
CASGVGTDTQYF	-	TRBV10-2	TRBJ2-3
CASSSTDYARDEQYF	-	TRBV27	TRBJ2-7
CASSQFSGGSYEQYF	TRBD2	TRBV7-3	TRBJ2-7
CASSQPDRGDTEAFF	TRBD1	TRBV3-1/TRBV3-2	TRBJ1-1
CASSIRSRGGGTDTQYF	TRBD2	TRBV19	TRBJ2-3
CASSMAGNNSPLHF	-	TRBV19	TRBJ1-6
CASSYSAGIGLDEQFF	-	TRBV6-5	TRBJ2-1
CASSHIRQGARGANVLTF	TRBD1	TRBV3-1/TRBV3-2	TRBJ2-6
CASSLAPDQPQHF	-	TRBV5-1	TRBJ1-5
CASSLRQGFMNTEAFF	TRBD1	TRBV5-5	TRBJ1-1
CASSNPGADTQYF	-	TRBV19	TRBJ2-3
CASSFSGYEQYF	-	TRBV12-3/TRBV12-4	TRBJ2-7
CAISESLGQGANYGYTF	TRBD1	TRBV10-3	TRBJ1-2
CASSVEPAGYTDTQYF	TRBD2	TRBV9	TRBJ2-3
CASSLLASSYEQYF	-	TRBV7-9	TRBJ2-7
CASGSTGANTEAFF	TRBD1	TRBV5-1	TRBJ1-1
CASSVSGTTIVGVYEQYF	-	TRBV6-1	TRBJ2-7
CASSVAPGGTDTQYF	-	TRBV9	TRBJ2-3
CASSGTGSPASYEQYF	TRBD1	TRBV5-4	TRBJ2-7
CASSLDQASKDEQFF	-	TRBV11-3	TRBJ2-1
CASSHLADAEDTQYF	TRBD2	TRBV3-1/TRBV3-2	TRBJ2-3
CASSRSGGSYEQYF	TRBD2	TRBV5-1	TRBJ2-7
CSASEQPGLAGGLREQYF	TRBD2	TRBV20-1	TRBJ2-7
CASSYGQGPETQYF	TRBD1	TRBV7-2	TRBJ2-5
CASSLADRTGEQYF	-	TRBV5-4	TRBJ2-7
CASSEGQGFPEAFF	TRBD1	TRBV9	TRBJ1-1